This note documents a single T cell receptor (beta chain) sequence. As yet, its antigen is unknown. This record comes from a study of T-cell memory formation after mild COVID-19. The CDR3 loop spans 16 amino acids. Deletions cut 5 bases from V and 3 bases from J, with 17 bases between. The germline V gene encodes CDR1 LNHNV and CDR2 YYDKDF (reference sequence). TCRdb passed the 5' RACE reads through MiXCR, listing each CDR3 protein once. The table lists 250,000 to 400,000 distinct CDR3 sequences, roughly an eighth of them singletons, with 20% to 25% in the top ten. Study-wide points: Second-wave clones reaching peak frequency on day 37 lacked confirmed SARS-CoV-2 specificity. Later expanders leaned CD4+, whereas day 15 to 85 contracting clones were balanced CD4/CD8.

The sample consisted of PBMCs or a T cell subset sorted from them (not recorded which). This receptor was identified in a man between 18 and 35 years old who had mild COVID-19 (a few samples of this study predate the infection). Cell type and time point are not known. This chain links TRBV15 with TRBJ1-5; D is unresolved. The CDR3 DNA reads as TGTGCCACCAGCCCTAGGCCGCCTCCCTCCAATCAGCCCCAGCATTTT. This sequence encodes CATSPRPPPSNQPQHF.